The sequence of this T cell receptor (beta chain) was determined in a study of cytomegalovirus exposure and HLA in healthy donors. Trimming removed 0 bases from V and 1 base from J; junction bases left unmatched: 0. This CDR3 is 14 amino acids long. Germline V CDR1 and CDR2: LNHNV, YYDKDF (reference sequence). A remark on this clone: The sample carries other DNA sequences with the same CDR3.

Primers included in the PCR were 60 Vbeta and 13 Jbeta primers. Using immunoSEQ multiplex PCR, the repertoire was profiled, and TCRdb retains in-frame clones only, with some absent. This table holds roughly 200,000 clones, around 83% found once. The clonotype originates from a man aged 35 to 55 in good health and CMV-seropositive. Sequenced: PBMCs. This chain links TRBV15 with TRBJ2-7; TRBD2 aligns across 7 bases. The DNA of the CDR3 is TGTGCCACCAGCAGAGAGGGAGGGTCCTACGAGCAGTACTTC. It codes for CATSREGGSYEQYF. Based on the CDR3 plus reference TRBV15 and TRBJ2-7, the full variable domain is DAMVIQNPRYQVTQFGKPVTLSCSQTLNHNVMYWYQQKSSQAPKLLFHYYDKDFNNEADTPDNFQSRRPNTSFCFLDIRSPGLGDTAMYLCATSREGGSYEQYFGPGTRLTVT.